These 25 T cell receptor beta chains originate from one sample sequenced in a study of T cell repertoires in cytomegalovirus infection. TCRdb processed the reads anew with MiXCR; each CDR3 protein has one entry. The sample yields around 360,000 distinct CDR3 sequences, about 34% seen once. These receptors lack a known antigen. Sequencing was performed on cultured PBMCs, taken from culture after CMV antigen stimulation. These receptors were taken from a human donor in good health (CMV status not recorded). Some clones in this sample may be carry-over from other donors' samples.

The chain is built from TRBV7-2 and TRBJ1-6; D not certain. The V gene's germline CDR1 is SGHTA and CDR2 FQGNSA. CDR3 length: 15 residues. V gave up 1 base and J gave up 0 bases, with 4 bases separating them. The CDR3 bases are TGTGCCAGCAGCTTAGAAATCTCCTATAATTCACCCCTCCACTTT. As protein: CASSLEISYNSPLHF.

This clonotype has ten or more counts. This chain uses TRBV7-2 with TRBJ2-7, with 11 bases identical to TRBD1. The CDR3 is 15 amino acids. V shed 4 bases, J shed 1 base, and the junction held 3 bases outside the gene matches. The germline V gene encodes CDR1 SGHTA and CDR2 FQGNSA. The CDR3 DNA reads as TGTGCCAGCAGCTCCGGACAGGGGGCTTCCTACGAGCAGTACTTC. It yields the protein CASSSGQGASYEQYF.

This clonotype was picked up a small number of times. V is TRBV19 and J is TRBJ1-1; D gene unclear. CDR1 is LNHDA, CDR2 SQIVND, per germline (reference sequence). V lost 7 bases and J 0 bases, leaving 15 bases between the germline ends. This CDR3 contains 15 residues. As DNA, the CDR3 is TGTGCCAGTACCCCATATGTAGGGATGAACACTGAAGCTTTCTTT. Translated: CASTPYVGMNTEAFF.

The chain carries TRBV11-2 and TRBJ2-2; 7 bases align to TRBD1. The V gene's germline CDR1 is SGHAT and CDR2 FQNNGV. V shed 6 bases and J 2 bases; nucleotides not matched to a gene: 9. This CDR3 has 16 amino acids. This CDR3 is CASRKTGTENTGELFF. CDR3 DNA: TGTGCCAGCAGAAAAACCGGGACAGAAAACACCGGGGAGCTGTTTTTT.

The chain links TRBV7-8 to TRBJ2-7; D is possibly TRBD2 (6 bases). Trimming took off 1 base at V and 5 bases at J, with 15 bases between the two ends. There are 15 residues in the CDR3. Germline-derived CDR1 and CDR2 are SGHVS and FQNEAQ. CDR3: CASSLGSLAPNEQYV. In DNA, the CDR3 is TGTGCCAGCAGCTTAGGAAGTCTAGCGCCCAACGAGCAGTACGTC.

This clonotype was seen repeatedly, ten times or more. V is TRBV7-2 and J is TRBJ2-7, with 16 positions matching TRBD2. Germline loops: CDR1 SGHTA, CDR2 FQGNSA. The V and J ends lost 5 bases and 5 bases, in that order; junction bases with no gene match: 9. CDR3 length: 17 amino acids. The CDR3 DNA follows: TGTGCCAGCAGCGTGGGACTAGCGGGAGGGCCGGTGGACGAGCAGTACTTC. It specifies CASSVGLAGGPVDEQYF.

The CDR3 DNA follows: TGTGCCAGCAGCGTCACAGGGAGTTTTAACTATGGCTACACCTTC. This codes for CASSVTGSFNYGYTF. The genes are TRBV7-2 and TRBJ1-2; tentatively, D is TRBD1 (6 bases). Per the germline V gene, CDR1 is SGHTA and CDR2 is FQGNSA. V was clipped by 5 bases and J by 1 base, with 14 bases between them. The CDR3 runs to 15 residues.

This clonotype was observed a few times. This rearrangement joins TRBV4-3 to TRBJ2-5; tentatively, D is TRBD1 (5 bases). This CDR3 has 16 residues. V lost 1 base and J lost 5, with 17 bases in between. Germline V gives CDR1 LGHNA, CDR2 YSLEER. CDR3 region: CASSQAARAISETQYF. CDR3 bases: TGCGCCAGCAGCCAAGCGGCCAGGGCAATTTCGGAGACCCAGTACTTC.

The chain is built from TRBV25-1 and TRBJ2-7, with a possible D match to TRBD1 (5 bases). Deletions cut 3 bases from V and 4 bases from J, with 10 bases between. This CDR3 is built from 13 residues. Per germline, CDR1 MGHDK and CDR2 SYGVNS. CDR3 sequence: CASSEGTGYEQYV. The CDR3 nucleotides are TGTGCCAGCAGTGAGGGAACAGGATACGAGCAGTACGTC.

This clonotype was seen only a few times. The chain combines TRBV27 with TRBJ1-5; weak D call: TRBD1 (5 bases). The CDR3 runs 14 residues. Trimming pared 3 bases from V and 3 bases from J, leaving 9 bases between. CDR1 MNHEY and CDR2 SMNVEV come from the germline V gene (reference sequence). The CDR3 protein is CASSFSGFNQPQHF. DNA of the CDR3: TGTGCCAGCAGTTTCTCAGGGTTCAATCAGCCCCAGCATTTT.

Points on this clonotype: A junction end diverges from the germline sequence, so it may reflect a read error. This sequence joins TRBV19 and TRBJ2-4; TRBD1 or TRBD2 may be the D gene (5 bases each). Germline values: CDR1 LNHDA, CDR2 SQIVND (reference sequence). The CDR3 totals 15 residues. The CDR3 DNA reads as TGTGCCAGTAGTGTAGACGGGACAGCCAAAAACATTCAGTACTTC. Its translation: CASSVDGTAKNIQYF. The full variable domain, with the rest looked up from reference TRBV19 and TRBJ2-4, is DGGITQSPKYLFRKEGQNVTLSCEQNLNHDAMYWYRQDPGQGLRLIYYSQIVNDFQKGDIAEGYSVSREKKESFPLTVTSAQKNPTAFYLCASSVDGTAKNIQYFGAGTRLSVL.

In its sample, this clonotype was seen a few times. The J gene is TRBJ1-3, the V gene TRBV10-3; the D is unclear. The CDR3 contains 11 residues. The V end lost 5 bases, the J end lost 1 base, and 0 bases lay between the germline ends. The germline V gene has CDR1 ENHRY and CDR2 SYGVKD. CDR3 region: CAISSGNTIYF. Written as DNA, the CDR3 is TGTGCCATCAGTTCTGGAAACACCATATATTTT.

The gene calls are TRBV20-1 and TRBJ2-3, with D tentatively TRBD1 or TRBD2 (6 bases each). The CDR3 covers 14 residues. Germline CDR1 and CDR2: DFQATT and SNEGSKA (reference sequence). V lost 3 bases and J lost 2, with 12 bases in between. The DNA of the CDR3 is TGCAGTGCTAGGGGGGCGGGACCCACAGATACGCAGTATTTT. Amino acid sequence: CSARGAGPTDTQYF.

The chain links TRBV20-1 to TRBJ1-2, with D perhaps matching TRBD1 (5 bases). Deletions cut 4 bases from V and 6 bases from J, with 15 bases between. CDR3 size: 13 residues. Germline assignment: CDR1 DFQATT and CDR2 SNEGSKA (reference sequence). The CDR3 sequence: CSAMRSTVDGYTF. The CDR3 nucleotides read TGCAGTGCTATGCGGTCGACAGTGGATGGCTACACCTTC.

This chain links TRBV27 with TRBJ1-2, with a tentative D call TRBD1 (6 bases). The CDR3 contains 14 residues. CDR1 and CDR2 from the germline V gene are MNHEY and SMNVEV (reference sequence). Trimming took off 4 bases at V and 2 bases at J, with 11 bases between the two ends. The CDR3, as DNA: TGTGCCAGCAGTTCCCGGGGGGGCAACTATGGCTACACCTTC. As protein: CASSSRGGNYGYTF.

J is TRBJ2-7 and V is TRBV12-3 or TRBV12-4, with D perhaps matching TRBD2 (7 bases). This CDR3 is built from 15 residues. V lost 4 bases to trimming and J lost 0 bases, with 13 bases between them. As DNA, the CDR3 is TGTGCCAGCAGTTACGGCGGGGGCTACTCCTACGAGCAGTACTTC. Protein product: CASSYGGGYSYEQYF.

This sequence joins TRBV6-6 and TRBJ2-5; D not certain. The CDR3 has 13 amino acids. Germline CDR1 is MNHNY and CDR2 is SVGAGI (reference sequence). Deletions cut 2 bases from V and 2 bases from J, with 6 bases between. CDR3 sequence: CASSYPVQETQYF. DNA for the CDR3: TGTGCCAGCAGTTACCCGGTACAAGAGACCCAGTACTTC.

V usage is TRBV29-1 and J usage is TRBJ2-7; D not resolved. This CDR3 contains 12 residues. Trimming took 5 bases from V and 2 from J, leaving 10 bases between them. In germline, CDR1 is SQVTM, CDR2 ANQGSEA. CDR3 nucleotides: TGCAGCGTTCGACCAGAAACCTACGAGCAGTACTTC. Translation gives CSVRPETYEQYF.

This clonotype turned up a few times. In DNA, the CDR3 is TGTGCCAGCAGCTTCTACTACGAAGAGACCCAGTACTTC. Protein: CASSFYYEETQYF. The chain carries TRBV7-2 and TRBJ2-5; no clear D. Per the germline V gene, CDR1 is SGHTA and CDR2 is FQGNSA. Trimming took off 3 bases at V and 3 bases at J, with 8 bases between the two ends. CDR3 length: 13 amino acids. Looking up the rest from reference TRBV7-2 and TRBJ2-5 gives the full variable domain: GAGVSQSPSNKVTEKGKDVELRCDPISGHTALYWYRQSLGQGLEFLIYFQGNSAPDKSGLPSDRFSAERTGGSVSTLTIQRTQQEDSAVYLCASSFYYEETQYFGPGTRLLVL.

J is TRBJ2-5 and V is TRBV10-3; D uncertain. This CDR3 region has 14 residues. Germline V CDR1 and CDR2: ENHRY, SYGVKD. Trimming cost V 3 bases and J 3 bases, with 11 bases left between them. In DNA, the CDR3 is TGTGCCATCAGTGACCATAATGGGAAAGAGACCCAGTACTTC. Protein: CAISDHNGKETQYF.

This clonotype was detected ten times or more. This sequence joins TRBV7-8 and TRBJ1-4; D is undetermined. The CDR3 is 16 amino acids. V dropped 1 base and J dropped 5 bases, with 14 bases sitting between them. Per the germline V gene, CDR1 is SGHVS and CDR2 is FQNEAQ. This CDR3 is CASSLGVGAANEKLFF. CDR3 in DNA: TGTGCCAGCAGCTTAGGGGTAGGAGCCGCAAATGAAAAACTGTTTTTT.

This clonotype was seen more than once but under ten times. One end of the junction does not line up with germline, which may come from a read error. In DNA form, the CDR3 reads TGTGCCAGCAGTTTAAACCTCGGGACAGGGGACTTC. This sequence encodes CASSLNLGTGDF. The chain recombines TRBV28 with TRBJ1-2, with 10 bases that match TRBD1. The CDR3 is 12 residues long. Germline V gene sequence: CDR1 MDHEN, CDR2 SYDVKM.

This clonotype was seen a few times. This chain links TRBV11-2 with TRBJ2-1; D is uncertain. V was shortened by 5 bases and J by 5 bases, with 19 bases between the two germline ends. CDR3 length equals 16 residues. The germline V gene has CDR1 SGHAT and CDR2 FQNNGV. The CDR3 DNA sequence: TGTGCCAGCAGCCGCCTTCTTGCTTCGAGCCACAATGAGCAGTTCTTC. This gives the protein CASSRLLASSHNEQFF.

The chain combines TRBV6-5 with TRBJ2-5; 9 bases agree with TRBD2. V shed 6 bases and J 1 base; nucleotides not matched to a gene: 6. Germline V CDR1 and CDR2: MNHEY, SVGAGI. This CDR3 is 15 amino acids long. This chain's CDR3 is CASSSGTSRQETQYF. The CDR3, as DNA: TGTGCCAGCAGCTCGGGGACTAGCCGCCAAGAGACCCAGTACTTC.

The chain combines TRBV6-1 with TRBJ2-5, with 11 bases aligning to TRBD2. CDR1 and CDR2 (germline): MNHNS, SASEGT. Trimming took 5 bases from V and 5 from J; bases not matched to a gene: 10. CDR3 size: 16 residues. The DNA of the CDR3 is TGTGCCAGCAGTCGCGGAAGACTAGCGGGATGGGAGACCCAGTACTTC. This sequence encodes CASSRGRLAGWETQYF.